The 32 T cell receptor beta chains listed next were all sequenced from one sample in a study of blood T cell repertoires in COVID-19. TCRdb's copy holds only in-frame clones and misses some; the assay was immunoSEQ multiplex PCR. The sample records about 280,000 clones, approximately 83% being singletons. The sample comprised peripheral blood. The receptor set was obtained from a human donor in a cohort sampled during active COVID-19.

The table lists this clone with a count of one. The V call is TRBV6-1, the J call TRBJ1-2; tentatively, D is TRBD1 (5 bases). The CDR3 covers 14 residues. V lost 1 base, J lost 4 bases, and 10 bases lay in between. Per the germline V gene, CDR1 is MNHNS and CDR2 is SASEGT. The CDR3 reads CASSEGSGRYGYTF. The CDR3 nucleotides read TGTGCCAGCAGTGAAGGTTCAGGGCGCTATGGCTACACCTTC.

V and J are TRBV12-3 or TRBV12-4 and TRBJ1-4; possibly TRBD1 for D (6 bases). V shed 3 bases and J shed 8 bases, with 10 bases lying between them. The CDR3 loop spans 13 amino acids. CDR3 amino acids: CASSFWTVEKLFF. CDR3 sequence (DNA): TGTGCCAGCAGTTTCTGGACAGTCGAAAAACTGTTTTTT.

This sequence joins TRBV3-1 (or the pseudogene TRBV3-2) and TRBJ2-5; D is unresolved. The CDR3 loop spans 14 amino acids. Looked up from germline, CDR1 is LGHDT and CDR2 is YNNKEL (reference sequence). The germline V and J ends were trimmed by 5 bases and 1 base, with 11 bases remaining between them. This CDR3 is CASSILGGQETQYF. CDR3 sequence (DNA): TGTGCCAGCAGCATCCTAGGCGGCCAAGAGACCCAGTACTTC.

The chain couples TRBV10-1 to TRBJ2-3; 8 bases match TRBD2. The CDR3 is made up of 16 amino acids. Per germline, CDR1 WNHNN and CDR2 SYGVQD (reference sequence). The junction had 8 bases not matched to a gene; V was cut back by 0 bases and J by 6 bases. The CDR3 bases are TGCGCCAGCAGTGAGTCTGCCGGGACTAGGAGGGATACGCAGTATTTT. As protein: CASSESAGTRRDTQYF.

The chain recombines TRBV13 with TRBJ2-3; D possibly corresponds to TRBD2 (5 bases). Germline CDR1 PRHDT, CDR2 FYEKMQ (reference sequence). Trimming removed 5 bases from V and 5 bases from J, with 14 bases in between. The CDR3 runs 14 residues. The CDR3 loop is CASSPRVGGDTQYF. Here the CDR3 DNA reads TGTGCCAGCAGCCCTCGGGTCGGAGGAGATACGCAGTATTTT. Full variable domain (rest looked up from reference TRBV13 and TRBJ2-3): AAGVIQSPRHLIKEKRETATLKCYPIPRHDTVYWYQQGPGQDPQFLISFYEKMQSDKGSIPDRFSAQQFSDYHSELNMSSLELGDSALYFCASSPRVGGDTQYFGPGTRLTVL.

The chain links TRBV10-2 to TRBJ1-5; TRBD1 matches at 8 bases. V lost 2 bases to trimming and J lost 6 bases; unmatched junction nucleotides: 3. The germline V gene encodes CDR1 WSHSY and CDR2 SAAADI. The CDR3 spans 14 residues. CDR3 sequence (DNA): TGCGCCAGCAGTGAGCCAGGGGGCGGTCAGCCCCAGCATTTT. Encoded protein: CASSEPGGGQPQHF.

This chain connects TRBV4-1 to TRBJ2-7, with TRBD2 as a possible D gene (6 bases). The CDR3 length is 13 residues. The V and J ends lost 6 bases and 5 bases respectively, with 14 bases between them. Germline CDR1 is MGHRA and CDR2 is YSYEKL. CDR3 residues: CASRGAGSHEQYF. In nucleotides, the CDR3 is TGCGCCAGCAGAGGGGCGGGGAGCCACGAGCAGTACTTC.

This sequence joins TRBV6-6 and TRBJ2-1; 13 bases map to TRBD2. CDR3 length equals 15 residues. Germline trimming cut 4 bases from V and 9 bases from J; bases unmatched to any gene: 6. From germline, CDR1 is MNHNY and CDR2 SVGAGI (reference sequence). Here the CDR3 reads CASSSRTSGRAEQFF. The CDR3 region has the DNA TGTGCCAGCAGTTCCCGCACTAGCGGGAGGGCTGAGCAGTTCTTC.

The V call is TRBV7-2, the J call TRBJ2-1, with D tentatively TRBD1 (6 bases). Deletions cut 8 bases from V and 4 bases from J, with 12 bases between. The CDR3 loop spans 13 amino acids. Germline lookup yields CDR1 SGHTA and CDR2 FQGNSA. The CDR3 nucleotides read TGTGCCAGCTCGGGACAAAAGTACAATGAGCAGTTCTTC. Its protein is CASSGQKYNEQFF.

Only a few counts were recorded for this clone. The J gene is TRBJ2-5, the V gene TRBV7-2, with TRBD1 matching 7 bases. CDR1 and CDR2 from the germline V gene are SGHTA and FQGNSA. The CDR3 runs 14 residues. J was trimmed by 4 bases and V by 5 bases; bases with no gene match: 7. The CDR3 DNA reads TGTGCCAGCAGCCCCAGGGACAGCGCAGAGACCCAGTACTTC. Residues: CASSPRDSAETQYF.

This chain's CDR3 is CASRQLAGGGGETQYF. CDR3 nucleotide sequence: TGTGCCAGCAGGCAACTAGCGGGAGGGGGGGGAGAGACCCAGTACTTC. This rearrangement joins TRBV2 to TRBJ2-5, with TRBD2 identical over 13 bases. The CDR3 is 16 amino acids. Unmatched junction bases numbered 8, after V lost 6 bases and J lost 4 bases. Germline-derived CDR1 and CDR2 are SNHLY and FYNNEI.

This clone came up many times. V and J are TRBV7-9 and TRBJ2-7, with 7 bases that match TRBD2. CDR3 length: 14 residues. The germline V gene has CDR1 SEHNR and CDR2 FQNEAQ (reference sequence). With 5 bases clipped from V and 6 bases from J, the junction kept 10 bases outside the gene matches. The DNA of the CDR3 is TGTGCCAGCAGCCTAAGCGGGATCCCAGCCGAGCAGTACTTC. This encodes CASSLSGIPAEQYF.

This rearrangement joins TRBV7-9 to TRBJ2-1; D gene uncertain. V dropped 3 bases and J dropped 7 bases, with 4 bases sitting between them. The CDR3 contains 11 residues. Germline V gives CDR1 SEHNR, CDR2 FQNEAQ (reference sequence). CDR3 residues: CASSLQNEQFF. The CDR3 DNA reads TGTGCCAGCAGCTTGCAGAATGAGCAGTTCTTC.

The chain links TRBV2 to TRBJ1-1; D gene uncertain. This CDR3 region has 15 residues. CDR1 is SNHLY and CDR2 is FYNNEI in the germline V gene. The germline V and J ends were trimmed by 4 bases and 2 bases, with 14 bases remaining between them. The chain's CDR3 is CASSGAGSRNTEAFF. Here the CDR3 DNA reads TGTGCCAGCAGTGGAGCTGGCTCTCGTAACACTGAAGCTTTCTTT.

The rearrangement joins TRBV3-1 (or the pseudogene TRBV3-2) to TRBJ2-7; 12 nucleotides line up with TRBD2. The CDR3 loop spans 15 amino acids. With 3 bases clipped from V and 4 bases from J, the junction kept 4 bases outside the gene matches. Germline V lookup: CDR1 LGHDT, CDR2 YNNKEL (reference sequence). CDR3 sequence reads: CASSQTSGSRYEQYF. In DNA form, the CDR3 reads TGTGCCAGCAGCCAGACTAGCGGGAGTCGATACGAGCAGTACTTC.

The genes are TRBV28 and TRBJ2-5; 8 bases map to TRBD2. CDR3 length equals 14 residues. Germline CDR1 MDHEN, CDR2 SYDVKM. With V trimmed by 5 bases and J by 4 bases, 6 bases remained unmatched. In DNA form, the CDR3 reads TGTGCCAGCAGTCTACCGGGGGGGAGAGAGACCCAGTACTTC. The encoded protein is CASSLPGGRETQYF. The full variable domain, rest sourced from reference TRBV28 and TRBJ2-5, is DVKVTQSSRYLVKRTGEKVFLECVQDMDHENMFWYRQDPGLGLRLIYFSYDVKMKEKGDIPEGYSVSREKKERFSLILESASTNQTSMYLCASSLPGGRETQYFGPGTRLLVL.

The rearrangement links TRBV18 to TRBJ1-4, with a weak D call TRBD1 (5 bases). Trimming left V 8 bases short and J 0 bases short, with 13 bases between. Germline CDR1 and CDR2: KGHSH and LQKENI. The CDR3 contains 15 residues. The CDR3 loop reads CASTQGSATNEKLFF. The DNA of the CDR3 is TGTGCCAGCACCCAGGGTAGTGCAACTAATGAAAAACTGTTTTTT. Full variable domain (remainder filled in from reference TRBV18 and TRBJ1-4): NAGVMQNPRHLVRRRGQEARLRCSPMKGHSHVYWYRQLPEEGLKFMVYLQKENIIDESGMPKERFSAEFPKEGPSILRIQQVVRGDSAAYFCASTQGSATNEKLFFGSGTQLSVL.

Only a few counts were recorded for this clone. V and J are TRBV2 and TRBJ2-6; 9 bases line up with TRBD1. This CDR3 is built from 16 residues. J was trimmed by 1 base and V by 6 bases; bases with no gene match: 4. Germline CDR1 and CDR2: SNHLY and FYNNEI. In nucleotides, the CDR3 is TGTGCCAGCAGACAGGGGGCGGGTTCTGGGGCCAACGTCCTGACTTTC. Translating it yields CASRQGAGSGANVLTF.

The chain links TRBV28 to TRBJ1-2; the D is unclear. The V end lost 2 bases, the J end lost 4 bases, and 5 bases lay between the germline ends. CDR1 and CDR2 from the germline V gene are MDHEN and SYDVKM. This CDR3 spans 12 amino acids. This CDR3 is CASSLLGYGYTF. The CDR3 DNA reads TGTGCCAGCAGTTTACTAGGCTATGGCTACACCTTC.

This clone appeared once. V gene TRBV6-6 combines with J gene TRBJ1-2; 9 bases match TRBD1. Germline CDR1 is MNHNY and CDR2 is SVGAGI (reference sequence). V gave up 0 bases and J gave up 7 bases; unmatched junction bases: 6. CDR3 length: 15 amino acids. The CDR3 region is CASSYSTGGLGGYTF. CDR3 in DNA: TGTGCCAGCAGTTACTCGACAGGGGGATTGGGTGGCTACACCTTC.

The rearrangement uses TRBV19 and TRBJ2-1, with 9 bases fitting TRBD2. The germline V gene encodes CDR1 LNHDA and CDR2 SQIVND (reference sequence). The CDR3 is made up of 16 amino acids. V trimming: 5 bases; J trimming: 6 bases; junction bases outside the gene matches: 11. DNA of the CDR3: TGTGCCAGTAGTTTCAACCCTAGCGGGATGGGCAATGAGCAGTTCTTC. This sequence encodes CASSFNPSGMGNEQFF. Full variable domain (rest looked up from reference TRBV19 and TRBJ2-1): DGGITQSPKYLFRKEGQNVTLSCEQNLNHDAMYWYRQDPGQGLRLIYYSQIVNDFQKGDIAEGYSVSREKKESFPLTVTSAQKNPTAFYLCASSFNPSGMGNEQFFGPGTRLTVL.

This clone was recorded once. This sequence joins TRBV30 and TRBJ1-3, with D tentatively TRBD1 (5 bases). Germline V CDR1 and CDR2: GTSNPN, SVGIG (reference sequence). Trimming took off 0 bases at V and 0 bases at J, with 9 bases between the two ends. This CDR3 spans 15 amino acids. CDR3 in amino acids: CAWSVGDFSGNTIYF. The CDR3 DNA follows: TGTGCCTGGAGTGTAGGGGACTTCTCTGGAAACACCATATATTTT.

V and J are TRBV5-1 and TRBJ2-1, with D tentatively TRBD2 (6 bases). Trimming pared 0 bases from V and 3 bases from J, leaving 10 bases between. The length of the CDR3 is 15 residues. CDR1 and CDR2 from the germline V gene are SGHRS and YFSETQ. CDR3 loop: CASSLEASDYNEQFF. Here the CDR3 DNA reads TGCGCCAGCAGCTTGGAGGCTAGCGACTACAATGAGCAGTTCTTC.

V is TRBV25-1 and J is TRBJ1-2, with TRBD1 identical over 9 bases. The CDR3 extends over 14 amino acids. CDR1 and CDR2 (germline): MGHDK, SYGVNS. V lost 8 bases, J lost 7 bases, and 11 bases stayed unmatched. CDR3 coding DNA: TGTGCCAGCCAGAATACGGGACAGGGAAGTGGCTACACCTTC. Its translation is CASQNTGQGSGYTF.

This chain joins TRBV6-5 and TRBJ2-7; 8 bases fit TRBD1. In germline, CDR1 is MNHEY, CDR2 SVGAGI. This CDR3 has 15 amino acids. Trimming at V came to 4 bases and at J to 0 bases, leaving 5 bases not matched to a gene. DNA of the CDR3: TGTGCCAGCAGTTTATCGGGACAGGCCTCCTACGAGCAGTACTTC. Translating it yields CASSLSGQASYEQYF.

This clone was seen a single time. This rearrangement joins TRBV24-1 to TRBJ2-7; no clear D gene. Germline CDR1 is KGHDR and CDR2 is SFDVKD. Trimming removed 0 bases from V and 2 bases from J, with 16 bases in between. This CDR3 region has 17 residues. In nucleotides, the CDR3 is TGTGCCACCAGTGATTTGCCCCCAACAGAAGACACCTACGAGCAGTACTTC. Its translation is CATSDLPPTEDTYEQYF.

The chain employs TRBV2 and TRBJ2-1; D uncertain. Germline V CDR1 and CDR2: SNHLY, FYNNEI. This CDR3 has 13 residues. V lost 5 bases, J lost 9 bases, and 14 bases lay in between. CDR3 DNA: TGTGCCAGCAGTCCGAAACCCGGCGGTGAGCAGTTCTTC. It encodes CASSPKPGGEQFF.

The chain carries TRBV7-3 and TRBJ2-6; 7 nucleotides line up with TRBD1. Per the germline V gene, CDR1 is SGHTA and CDR2 is FQGTGA. The V segment lost 5 bases and the J segment 0 bases; nucleotides outside the gene matches: 10. CDR3 length: 18 amino acids. Written as DNA, the CDR3 is TGTGCCAGCAGCCCGAGGGGGACAGCCAACTCTGGGGCCAACGTCCTGACTTTC. It codes for CASSPRGTANSGANVLTF.

V is TRBV5-1 and J is TRBJ2-3; 8 bases agree with TRBD2. Trimming took 4 bases from V and 3 from J; bases not matched to a gene: 7. The CDR3 sequence is 15 residues long. Germline CDR1 SGHRS, CDR2 YFSETQ. CDR3 loop: CASSTKAGVTDTQYF. The CDR3 DNA reads TGCGCCAGCAGCACCAAAGCGGGAGTGACAGATACGCAGTATTTT. The full variable domain, rest sourced from reference TRBV5-1 and TRBJ2-3, is KAGVTQTPRYLIKTRGQQVTLSCSPISGHRSVSWYQQTPGQGLQFLFEYFSETQRNKGNFPGRFSGRQFSNSRSEMNVSTLELGDSALYLCASSTKAGVTDTQYFGPGTRLTVL.

This sequence joins TRBV2 and TRBJ2-7, with 7 bases identical to TRBD1. The ends lost 9 bases at V and 5 bases at J; junction bases unmatched: 16. Germline values: CDR1 SNHLY, CDR2 FYNNEI. The CDR3 is 15 amino acids. The CDR3 spells CASLMLTGTRNEQYF. The CDR3 DNA reads TGTGCCAGTCTGATGCTGACAGGGACAAGGAACGAGCAGTACTTC.

The chain employs TRBV6-2 or TRBV6-3 and TRBJ2-7; 7 nucleotides align to TRBD2. The germline V gene has CDR1 MNHEY and CDR2 SVGEGT. CDR3 size: 13 residues. V lost 6 bases, J lost 2 bases, and 4 bases stayed unmatched. DNA of the CDR3: TGTGCCAGCAGCAGACTAGCCCCCTACGAGCAGTACTTC. Its translation: CASSRLAPYEQYF.

This clone was picked up a small number of times. The chain links TRBV5-5 to TRBJ1-1; no firm D call. This CDR3 has 15 amino acids. Germline loops: CDR1 SGHKS, CDR2 YYEKEE (reference sequence). V lost 4 bases, J lost 0 bases, and 13 bases lay in between. CDR3 amino acids: CASSPPVVVNTEAFF. In DNA, the CDR3 is TGTGCCAGCAGCCCCCCAGTGGTGGTGAACACTGAAGCTTTCTTT.